These 25 T cell receptor beta chains share one sample of origin, sequenced in a study of regulatory T cells in long-lasting Graves disease. Time point given: newly diagnosed GD, antithyroid drugs for less than 3 months. PBMC RNA served as the TCR library source. Libraries of TCR beta came from iRepertoire HTBI primers plus Arm-PCR of CDR3 regions. MiXCR, run by TCRdb on the multiplex PCR reads, gives a single entry per CDR3 protein. Of about 540,000 distinct CDR3 sequences in the sample, roughly 14% were seen once. These data were likewise used in another study, on T cells in Graves' hyperthyroidism and ophthalmopathy.

The sequenced sample was peripheral blood mononuclear cells (PBMCs), obtained at new diagnosis, from a patient treated with antithyroid drugs. These receptors came from a man aged 30-40 years with Graves disease.

This chain uses TRBV7-9 with TRBJ2-1; 15 bases map to TRBD2. The CDR3 totals 17 residues. CDR1 and CDR2 (germline): SEHNR, FQNEAQ (reference sequence). Losses at the gene ends were 5 bases for V and 6 bases for J; bases not matched to a gene: 8. CDR3 sequence (DNA): TGTGCCAGCAGCCCCCCGGGACTAGCGGGAGGCCTCAATGAGCAGTTCTTC. This translates into CASSPPGLAGGLNEQFF.

This clonotype showed up just a few times. The J gene is TRBJ2-1, the V gene TRBV29-1, with D possibly TRBD1 on 5 matching bases. Trimming cost V 7 bases and J 5 bases, with 9 bases left between them. In germline, CDR1 is SQVTM, CDR2 ANQGSEA. This CDR3 spans 11 amino acids. The CDR3 DNA sequence: TGCAGCGACCGACAGCACAATGAGCAGTTCTTC. It translates to CSDRQHNEQFF.

V is TRBV7-9 and J is TRBJ1-5; tentatively, D is TRBD1 (6 bases). The CDR3 consists of 15 residues. CDR1 is SEHNR and CDR2 is FQNEAQ in the germline V gene (reference sequence). Trimming pared 0 bases from V and 5 bases from J, leaving 11 bases between. As DNA, the CDR3 is TGTGCCAGCAGCTTAGCAGGGGGTTTCGATCAGCCCCAGCATTTT. It encodes CASSLAGGFDQPQHF.

This clonotype was picked up many times. V and J are TRBV7-9 and TRBJ2-4, with D possibly being TRBD2 (6 bases). CDR1 is SEHNR and CDR2 is FQNEAQ in the germline V gene (reference sequence). The CDR3 is 13 amino acids. Deletions cut 5 bases from V and 8 bases from J, with 13 bases between. CDR3 residues: CASSRGSGDIQYF. DNA for the CDR3: TGTGCCAGCAGCCGAGGGTCGGGGGACATTCAGTACTTC.

This clonotype was recorded at least ten times. The rearrangement joins TRBV30 to TRBJ2-7; D remains unclear. V was clipped by 8 bases and J by 6 bases, with 11 bases between them. The germline CDR1 and CDR2 sequences are GTSNPN and SVGIG (reference sequence). CDR3 size: 10 residues. The chain's CDR3 is CAGGISEQYF. The CDR3 DNA is TGTGCCGGCGGTATCTCCGAGCAGTACTTC.

In this sample, this clonotype turned up a few times. The chain carries TRBV20-1 and TRBJ1-3, with D hard to call. The germline V and J ends were trimmed by 2 bases and 0 bases, with 14 bases remaining between them. The CDR3 contains 16 residues. Germline assignment: CDR1 DFQATT and CDR2 SNEGSKA (reference sequence). The CDR3 sequence: CSARPAYGVSGNTIYF. The CDR3 DNA sequence: TGCAGTGCTAGACCTGCTTATGGCGTCTCTGGAAACACCATATATTTT.

CDR3 loop: CASSPISGPISGNTIYF. Written as DNA, the CDR3 is TGTGCCAGCTCACCGATCTCGGGACCGATCTCTGGAAACACCATATATTTT. The rearrangement uses TRBV18 and TRBJ1-3; D possibly corresponds to TRBD1 (5 bases). From germline, CDR1 is KGHSH and CDR2 LQKENI. This CDR3 has 17 residues. Trimming left V 3 bases short and J 0 bases short, with 15 bases between.

Only a few counts were recorded for this clonotype. The chain joins TRBV15 to TRBJ2-4, with 11 bases identical to TRBD2. CDR3 length equals 19 residues. Germline loops: CDR1 LNHNV, CDR2 YYDKDF (reference sequence). After removal of 0 bases from V and 0 bases from J, the junction contained 7 bases not matched to a gene. The CDR3: CATSRDRRLAGLAKNIQYF. The CDR3 nucleotides are TGTGCCACCAGCAGAGATAGACGACTAGCGGGACTAGCCAAAAACATTCAGTACTTC.

This clonotype was seen many times. This sequence joins TRBV6-2 or TRBV6-3 and TRBJ2-7, with D possibly matching TRBD2 (6 bases). CDR1 is MNHEY and CDR2 is SVGEGT in the germline V gene. The CDR3 has 15 amino acids. Trimming stripped 5 bases from V and 2 bases from J, with 16 bases between. The CDR3 loop is CASSELGTSTYEQYF. The CDR3 DNA follows: TGTGCCAGCAGTGAATTAGGGACTTCCACCTACGAGCAGTACTTC.

This clonotype was counted at least ten times. The gene calls are TRBV3-1 and TRBJ2-5; no clear D. CDR3 length: 14 amino acids. The V end lost 4 bases, the J end lost 3 bases, and 12 bases lay between the germline ends. Germline values: CDR1 LGHDT, CDR2 YNNKEL (reference sequence). The CDR3 nucleotides are TGTGCCAGCAGCCCTTACGGCGCGGAAGAGACCCAGTACTTC. Protein: CASSPYGAEETQYF.

On this clonotype itself: A much bigger clone sits one base away, suggesting this may be a read error. V and J are TRBV12-5 and TRBJ2-1; D tentatively reads TRBD1 or TRBD2 (5 bases each). The germline V and J ends were trimmed by 0 bases and 7 bases, with 16 bases remaining between them. Germline CDR1 LGHNT, CDR2 FRNRAP. CDR3 size: 16 residues. CDR3 nucleotides: TGTGCTAGTGGTTTGGTATTTGTTGGGGGAAGGAATGAGCAGTTCTTC. Amino acids: CASGLVFVGGRNEQFF.

In its sample, this clonotype was seen many times. The chain joins TRBV5-1 to TRBJ2-3; 11 nucleotides match TRBD2. Germline V gives CDR1 SGHRS, CDR2 YFSETQ. This CDR3 spans 18 amino acids. After removal of 0 bases from V and 5 bases from J, the junction contained 11 bases not matched to a gene. Written as DNA, the CDR3 is TGCGCCAGCAGCTTGGAGGGACTAGCGGTTCGAAAAGGAGATACGCAGTATTTT. Amino acid sequence: CASSLEGLAVRKGDTQYF.

This clonotype was observed at least ten times. This chain joins TRBV3-1 and TRBJ1-2; TRBD1 matches 10 bases. The J segment lost 7 bases and the V segment lost 7 bases, leaving 6 bases of the junction unmatched. CDR1 is LGHDT, CDR2 YNNKEL, per germline (reference sequence). The CDR3 is 13 residues long. The CDR3 DNA reads as TGTGCCAGCACCAGGGGACAGGGGAGTGGCTACACCTTC. Protein sequence: CASTRGQGSGYTF. The whole variable domain, filled in from reference TRBV3-1 and TRBJ1-2, reads DTAVSQTPKYLVTQMGNDKSIKCEQNLGHDTMYWYKQDSKKFLKIMFSYNNKELIINETVPNRFSPKSPDKAHLNLHINSLELGDSAVYFCASTRGQGSGYTFGSGTRLTVV.

This clonotype has just a few counts. The CDR3 DNA sequence: TGCAGCGCGCACCCTAACTCCATTACACGTTCGGCGTCCTACAATGAGCAGTTCTTC. This encodes CSAHPNSITRSASYNEQFF. The chain uses TRBV20-1 and TRBJ2-1, with unresolved D. The CDR3 is made up of 19 amino acids. Germline V lookup: CDR1 DFQATT, CDR2 SNEGSKA (reference sequence).

CDR3 nucleotides: TGTGCCAGTAATCCGGGACTAGCGCTCAATGAGCAGTTCTTC. Translating gives CASNPGLALNEQFF. This rearrangement joins TRBV19 to TRBJ2-1; 10 bases align to TRBD2. This CDR3 contains 14 residues. Per the germline V gene, CDR1 is LNHDA and CDR2 is SQIVND (reference sequence). V lost 7 bases and J lost 6; bases outside the gene matches: 6.

The table lists this clonotype with many counts. The chain links TRBV11-2 to TRBJ2-7; TRBD2 aligns across 7 bases. V trimming: 4 bases; J trimming: 6 bases; junction bases outside the gene matches: 12. Looked up from germline, CDR1 is SGHAT and CDR2 is FQNNGV. The CDR3 has 15 amino acids. CDR3 nucleotide sequence: TGTGCCAGCAGCTCGGTTTCGTGGGAGGGCTCCGAGCAGTACTTC. It encodes CASSSVSWEGSEQYF. Filled out from reference TRBV11-2 and TRBJ2-7, the complete variable domain reads EAGVAQSPRYKIIEKRQSVAFWCNPISGHATLYWYQQILGQGPKLLIQFQNNGVVDDSQLPKDRFSAERLKGVDSTLKIQPAKLEDSAVYLCASSSVSWEGSEQYFGPGTRLTVT.

This clonotype was counted many times. V and J are TRBV5-1 and TRBJ1-1; D unclear. The length of the CDR3 is 15 residues. From germline, CDR1 is SGHRS and CDR2 YFSETQ. Between the trimmed V and J ends, which lost 0 bases and 4 bases, there was a span of 13 bases. The DNA of the CDR3 is TGCGCCAGCAGCTTGGTTCCGGGGTTTGTCACTGAAGCTTTCTTT. Translation gives CASSLVPGFVTEAFF. Filled out from reference TRBV5-1 and TRBJ1-1, the complete variable domain reads KAGVTQTPRYLIKTRGQQVTLSCSPISGHRSVSWYQQTPGQGLQFLFEYFSETQRNKGNFPGRFSGRQFSNSRSEMNVSTLELGDSALYLCASSLVPGFVTEAFFGQGTRLTVV.

This clonotype was observed at least ten times. This rearrangement joins TRBV12-3 or TRBV12-4 to TRBJ2-7; 10 bases align to TRBD1. CDR3 size: 15 residues. Unmatched junction bases numbered 11, after V lost 7 bases and J lost 5 bases. In nucleotides, the CDR3 is TGTGCCAGCACCCCGGGACAGGGGCCAGGGAACGAGCAGTACTTC. Translated: CASTPGQGPGNEQYF.

This clonotype has ten or more counts. The V call is TRBV2, the J call TRBJ2-2; TRBD2 matches 7 bases. V shed 9 bases and J 5 bases; nucleotides not matched to a gene: 9. Germline V lookup: CDR1 SNHLY, CDR2 FYNNEI. The CDR3 extends over 14 amino acids. The CDR3 coding sequence is TGTGCCAGGGGGGGAGCGGGAAGAACCGGGGAGCTGTTTTTT. This translates into CARGGAGRTGELFF.

This clonotype showed up many times. The chain couples TRBV20-1 to TRBJ2-1, with D hard to call. There are 15 residues in the CDR3. Germline V gene data show CDR1 as DFQATT and CDR2 as SNEGSKA (reference sequence). V lost 3 bases and J 9 bases, leaving 21 bases between the germline ends. The CDR3: CSASLLGTFRSEQFF. CDR3 nucleotides: TGCAGTGCTAGTCTCTTAGGTACCTTCAGAAGTGAGCAGTTCTTC.

The table lists this clonotype with a few counts. Its ends do not fully match the called genes, so a read error is possible. J is TRBJ2-1 and V is TRBV6-2 or TRBV6-3; D call uncertain. Germline CDR1 and CDR2: MNHEY and SVGEGT. This CDR3 comprises 13 residues. CDR3 nucleotide sequence: TGTGCCAGCAGTTACACTGGAACAATGGTAGAGGTCTTC. It is translated as CASSYTGTMVEVF.

As for this clonotype: Lacking the conserved final phenylalanine or tryptophan, this CDR3 likely reflects a read error. The DNA is left out, because the CDR3 cannot be placed on it with certainty; the CDR3 is given as TCRdb lists it. The CDR3 protein is CASSLALPP. The chain has TRBV7-9 and TRBJ2-7; the table calls TRBD2, which could not be checked here. Germline V CDR1 and CDR2: SEHNR, FQNEAQ (reference sequence). The CDR3 length equals 9 residues, ends included.

This clonotype was seen repeatedly, ten times or more. The J gene is TRBJ2-5, the V gene TRBV7-3; a weak D match, TRBD1 (5 bases). Germline loops: CDR1 SGHTA, CDR2 FQGTGA. The CDR3 extends over 14 amino acids. Trimming removed 5 bases from V and 5 bases from J, with 15 bases in between. CDR3 DNA: TGTGCCAGCAGCAACTCAGGGTCGTGGGAGACCCAGTACTTC. As protein: CASSNSGSWETQYF.

This clonotype came up a few times. The V and J genes are TRBV5-1 and TRBJ2-5; D is possibly TRBD2 (6 bases). Per the germline V gene, CDR1 is SGHRS and CDR2 is YFSETQ. CDR3 length equals 15 residues. Trimming took 2 bases from V and 5 from J, leaving 16 bases between them. The CDR3 is CASSLHGGFSETQYF. CDR3 bases: TGCGCCAGCAGCTTACACGGGGGTTTCTCGGAGACCCAGTACTTC.

This clonotype was seen a handful of times. The rearrangement links TRBV6-2 or TRBV6-3 to TRBJ2-6; D might be TRBD2 (5 bases). The CDR3 covers 15 residues. Per the germline V gene, CDR1 is MNHEY and CDR2 is SVGEGT. Trimming removed 7 bases at V and 0 bases at J, with 10 bases between. The CDR3 region is CASTPRGSGANVLTF. The CDR3, as DNA: TGTGCCAGCACGCCTCGGGGCTCTGGGGCCAACGTCCTGACTTTC.